The 20 T cell receptor beta chains presented below share a single source sample, sequenced in a study of OX40 agonist ivuxolimab in advanced cancers. The method was immunoSEQ multiplex PCR; TCRdb's version includes in-frame clones alone and lacks a portion of them. The sample contains about 100,000 clones, approximately 90% of which appear only once. The specimen comprised CD4+ or CD8+ T cells sorted from blood, sampled in a trial of the OX40 agonist ivuxolimab. These receptors all stem from an adult with an advanced solid tumor such as melanoma, head and neck, liver or kidney cancer.

This clone was seen just once. The chain carries TRBV6-1 and TRBJ2-5; the D is unclear. Germline values: CDR1 MNHNS, CDR2 SASEGT. The CDR3 is 13 amino acids. With 2 bases removed from V and 5 bases from J, the gap between germline ends came to 9 bases. CDR3 DNA sequence: TGTGCCAGCAGTGAAAGTGGCTTCGAGACCCAGTACTTC. It codes for CASSESGFETQYF.

A note on this clone: The CDR3 carries no conserved terminal phenylalanine or tryptophan, so it likely arises from a read error. The chain links TRBV11-2 to TRBJ1-2; no firm D call. V shed 4 bases and J shed 2 bases, with 8 bases lying between them. The CDR3 loop spans 13 amino acids. The germline CDR1 and CDR2 sequences are SGHAT and FQNNGV. CDR3 in amino acids: CASSSAPNYGYTS. DNA of the CDR3: TGTGCCAGCAGCTCTGCCCCGAACTATGGCTACACCTCC.

The J gene is TRBJ2-7, the V gene TRBV11-2; 9 nucleotides line up with TRBD1. This CDR3 is 16 amino acids long. Germline trimming cut 3 bases from V and 7 bases from J; bases unmatched to any gene: 13. In germline, CDR1 is SGHAT, CDR2 FQNNGV. The CDR3 DNA sequence: TGTGCCAGCAGCTTGAATCCTGGACAGGGGACGGGGGAGCAGTACTTC. Translation: CASSLNPGQGTGEQYF. The variable domain in full, with the rest retrieved from reference TRBV11-2 and TRBJ2-7, is EAGVAQSPRYKIIEKRQSVAFWCNPISGHATLYWYQQILGQGPKLLIQFQNNGVVDDSQLPKDRFSAERLKGVDSTLKIQPAKLEDSAVYLCASSLNPGQGTGEQYFGPGTRLTVT.

This sequence joins TRBV28 and TRBJ2-5; 7 nucleotides align to TRBD1. Germline CDR1 is MDHEN and CDR2 is SYDVKM. After removal of 5 bases from V and 5 bases from J, the junction contained 8 bases not matched to a gene. The CDR3 contains 14 residues. CDR3 in DNA: TGTGCCAGCAGTCAAGGGGGCGGTGTGGAGACCCAGTACTTC. Protein product: CASSQGGGVETQYF.

This chain joins TRBV6-1 and TRBJ2-3; TRBD1 agrees at 7 bases. The germline V gene encodes CDR1 MNHNS and CDR2 SASEGT. V was clipped by 6 bases and J by 6 bases; unmatched bases: 6. CDR3 length equals 13 residues. The CDR3 DNA is TGTGCCAGCAGGACGACAGGGACCGATACGCAGTATTTT. Translation: CASRTTGTDTQYF.

The chain is built from TRBV7-9 and TRBJ2-3; D gene uncertain. Germline-derived CDR1 and CDR2 are SEHNR and FQNEAQ (reference sequence). The CDR3 is made up of 12 amino acids. V was clipped by 5 bases and J by 2 bases, with 5 bases between them. CDR3 coding DNA: TGTGCCAGCAGCGGCGACACAGATACGCAGTATTTT. Translation: CASSGDTDTQYF.

This chain links TRBV27 with TRBJ1-1; a possible D gene is TRBD1 (6 bases). CDR1 is MNHEY and CDR2 is SMNVEV in the germline V gene (reference sequence). The CDR3 consists of 17 residues. V was cut by 9 bases and J by 0 bases, with 23 bases left in between. CDR3 sequence: CASRLGTGGTMNTEAFF. The CDR3 DNA sequence: TGTGCCAGTCGATTAGGGACTGGGGGCACCATGAACACTGAAGCTTTCTTT.

This clone was recorded only once. Other nucleotide sequences from this sample produce the same CDR3. This chain connects TRBV5-1 to TRBJ2-5; D remains unclear. The V and J ends lost 2 bases and 2 bases respectively, with 1 base between them. The CDR3 spans 11 residues. CDR1 and CDR2 (germline): SGHRS, YFSETQ. CDR3 DNA sequence: TGCGCCAGCAGCTTTCAAGAGACCCAGTACTTC. This encodes CASSFQETQYF. Based on the CDR3 plus reference TRBV5-1 and TRBJ2-5, the full variable domain is KAGVTQTPRYLIKTRGQQVTLSCSPISGHRSVSWYQQTPGQGLQFLFEYFSETQRNKGNFPGRFSGRQFSNSRSEMNVSTLELGDSALYLCASSFQETQYFGPGTRLLVL.

A single count supports this clone. The chain links TRBV18 to TRBJ1-2, with D hard to call. V was shortened by 4 bases and J by 2 bases, with 5 bases between the two germline ends. Germline CDR1 reads KGHSH; CDR2 reads LQKENI. The CDR3 covers 12 residues. The CDR3 region is CASSQQNYGYTF. The CDR3 DNA follows: TGTGCCAGCTCACAGCAGAACTATGGCTACACCTTC.

This chain links TRBV7-4 with TRBJ2-1; possibly TRBD2 for D (5 bases). The CDR3 covers 14 residues. V shed 9 bases and J shed 0 bases, with 12 bases lying between them. CDR1 and CDR2 from the germline V gene are SGHVT and SQSDAQ. In nucleotides, the CDR3 is TGTGCCAGACCAACAGCGGACTCCTACAATGAGCAGTTCTTC. Its protein is CARPTADSYNEQFF.

The chain combines TRBV6-5 with TRBJ1-2; tentative D call: TRBD1 (6 bases). This CDR3 is 16 amino acids long. The V end lost 3 bases, the J end lost 0 bases, and 14 bases lay between the germline ends. Germline V gene data show CDR1 as MNHEY and CDR2 as SVGAGI. The CDR3 coding sequence is TGTGCCAGCAGTTATTTCAGGACAGCCGCTAACTATGGCTACACCTTC. Protein product: CASSYFRTAANYGYTF.

This clone was observed once. The rearrangement links TRBV18 to TRBJ2-7, with TRBD1 matching 7 bases. Germline trimming cut 2 bases from V and 3 bases from J; bases unmatched to any gene: 4. The germline V gene has CDR1 KGHSH and CDR2 LQKENI. The CDR3 consists of 14 residues. CDR3 DNA: TGTGCCAGCTCACCAGGACAGGTTTTCTACGAGCAGTACTTC. This encodes CASSPGQVFYEQYF.

As concerns this clone: The junction departs from the called germline gene at one end, perhaps through a read error. The V and J genes are TRBV7-2 and TRBJ2-5; D may be TRBD1 (5 bases). Germline V gene sequence: CDR1 SGHTA, CDR2 FQGNSA. There are 14 residues in the CDR3. CDR3 in amino acids: CASSLEGPQGTQYF. The CDR3, as DNA: TGTGCCAGCAGCTTAGAGGGGCCACAAGGGACCCAGTACTTC. Full variable domain (outside the CDR3, taken from reference TRBV7-2 and TRBJ2-5): GAGVSQSPSNKVTEKGKDVELRCDPISGHTALYWYRQSLGQGLEFLIYFQGNSAPDKSGLPSDRFSAERTGGSVSTLTIQRTQQEDSAVYLCASSLEGPQGTQYFGPGTRLLVL.

The chain uses TRBV7-2 and TRBJ2-7; 15 bases align to TRBD2. Per the germline V gene, CDR1 is SGHTA and CDR2 is FQGNSA. V lost 3 bases, J lost 4 bases, and 4 bases stayed unmatched. The CDR3 loop spans 16 amino acids. CDR3 sequence: CASSLGLAGGFYEQYF. The CDR3 DNA sequence: TGTGCCAGCAGCTTGGGACTAGCGGGAGGTTTTTACGAGCAGTACTTC.

The chain recombines TRBV28 with TRBJ2-1; D is undetermined. The CDR3 consists of 14 residues. Looked up from germline, CDR1 is MDHEN and CDR2 is SYDVKM. With 1 base removed from V and 7 bases from J, the gap between germline ends came to 11 bases. CDR3 DNA: TGTGCCAGCAGTTTATCTCCCGGCGTAAATGAGCAGTTCTTC. This gives the protein CASSLSPGVNEQFF.

The chain carries TRBV7-8 and TRBJ2-3; TRBD2 agrees at 10 bases. V was clipped by 5 bases and J by 1 base; unmatched bases: 3. This CDR3 contains 15 residues. Germline CDR1 and CDR2: SGHVS and FQNEAQ. For the CDR3, the DNA is TGTGCCAGCAGCGCCGGGACTAGCGGCACAGATACGCAGTATTTT. Its protein product is CASSAGTSGTDTQYF.

V gene TRBV6-1 combines with J gene TRBJ2-7; 7 nucleotides agree with TRBD1. The trim removed 6 bases at V and 0 bases at J, leaving 5 bases unmatched. Germline lookup yields CDR1 MNHNS and CDR2 SASEGT. The CDR3 totals 14 residues. CDR3 nucleotides: TGTGCCAGCAGCCTTCAGGGGGTCTCCTACGAGCAGTACTTC. Protein: CASSLQGVSYEQYF.

V and J are TRBV2 and TRBJ2-1, with unresolved D. The CDR3 totals 13 residues. Trimming removed 2 bases from V and 9 bases from J, with 11 bases in between. CDR1 is SNHLY and CDR2 is FYNNEI in the germline V gene. The CDR3 spells CASSEYESTEQFF. The CDR3 DNA reads as TGTGCCAGCAGTGAATACGAGTCGACTGAGCAGTTCTTC. Looking up the rest from reference TRBV2 and TRBJ2-1 gives the full variable domain: EPEVTQTPSHQVTQMGQEVILRCVPISNHLYFYWYRQILGQKVEFLVSFYNNEISEKSEIFDDQFSVERPDGSNFTLKIRSTKLEDSAMYFCASSEYESTEQFFGPGTRLTVL.

This rearrangement joins TRBV14 to TRBJ2-7; no clear D. V was shortened by 1 base and J by 3 bases, with 16 bases between the two germline ends. The germline CDR1 and CDR2 sequences are SGHDN and FVKESK. The CDR3 contains 16 residues. The CDR3 loop is CASSQGTTARLYEQYF. The CDR3 nucleotides read TGTGCCAGCAGCCAAGGAACGACCGCAAGACTCTACGAGCAGTACTTC.

The rearrangement uses TRBV11-2 and TRBJ2-1, with 7 nucleotides matching TRBD1. V was clipped by 5 bases and J by 3 bases; unmatched bases: 10. CDR3 length: 16 amino acids. Germline assignment: CDR1 SGHAT and CDR2 FQNNGV. The CDR3, as DNA: TGTGCCAGCAGCGCCTCAAGACAGGGTAGCTACAATGAGCAGTTCTTC. Translation: CASSASRQGSYNEQFF.